These T cell receptor beta chains were read from a single sample in a study of cytomegalovirus exposure and HLA in healthy donors. TCRdb keeps only in-frame clones here, not all; method: immunoSEQ multiplex PCR. The data show tens of thousands of clones, 60% to 80% seen once. Sequencing was done on a sample of PBMCs. The receptor set was obtained from a man between 60 and 70 years old in good health and CMV-seropositive. Each CDR3 is given with its conserved first and last residue. The order of the fields is clone size, J gene, V gene, D gene, CDR3 protein, CDR3 DNA. The D gene is left open where the match is weak. The size entry is marked missing in some rows and otherwise reads once, few, many or a size class.

size: .
J: TRBJ2-7
V: TRBV5-6
D: TRBD2
CDR3: CASGDGGAGAPEQYF
DNA: TGTGCCAGCGGCGATGGAGGAGCGGGAGCTCCCGAGCAGTACTTC

size: .
J: TRBJ1-1
V: TRBV29-1
D: .
CDR3: CSVEVFGTQKSEAFF
DNA: TGCAGCGTTGAAGTATTCGGGACACAAAAAAGTGAAGCTTTCTTT

size: .
J: TRBJ1-1
V: TRBV28
D: TRBD1
CDR3: CASSLLGEQGDEAFF
DNA: TGTGCCAGCAGTTTACTAGGGGAGCAGGGGGATGAAGCTTTCTTT

size: once
J: TRBJ2-1
V: TRBV4-2
D: TRBD2
CDR3: CASSLTLQASGRDNEQFF
DNA: TGTGCCAGCAGCCTCACTCTCCAGGCTAGCGGGAGGGACAATGAGCAGTTCTTC

size: .
J: TRBJ1-1
V: TRBV5-4
D: .
CDR3: CASSHPLEGINTEAFF
DNA: TGTGCCAGCAGCCACCCCTTGGAGGGTATAAACACTGAAGCTTTCTTT

size: .
J: TRBJ2-4
V: TRBV5-4
D: .
CDR3: CASSFEGAVAKNIQYF
DNA: TGTGCCAGCAGCTTTGAAGGGGCTGTGGCCAAAAACATTCAGTACTTC

size: .
J: TRBJ1-1
V: TRBV6-6
D: .
CDR3: CASLSGVEAFF
DNA: TGTGCCAGCCTCTCAGGGGTTGAAGCTTTCTTT

size: .
J: TRBJ2-7
V: TRBV7-9
D: .
CDR3: CASSVGDISSYEQYF
DNA: TGTGCCAGCAGCGTAGGGGACATCAGCTCCTACGAGCAGTACTTC

size: few
J: TRBJ1-5
V: TRBV4-2
D: .
CDR3: CASSQGGRNQPQHF
DNA: TGTGCCAGCAGCCAAGGCGGCCGAAATCAGCCCCAGCATTTT

size: .
J: TRBJ2-5
V: TRBV13
D: TRBD2
CDR3: CASSLRRIGLAGELETQYF
DNA: TGTGCCAGCAGCCTTCGCCGAATAGGACTAGCGGGAGAATTGGAGACCCAGTACTTC

size: .
J: TRBJ2-7
V: TRBV27
D: .
CDR3: CASQAGSSYEQYF
DNA: TGTGCCTCCCAAGCAGGGTCCTCCTACGAGCAGTACTTC

size: .
J: TRBJ1-6
V: TRBV7-8
D: .
CDR3: CASSINGNSPLHF
DNA: TGTGCCAGCAGCATAAACGGGAATTCACCCCTCCACTTT

size: .
J: TRBJ2-3
V: TRBV7-9
D: .
CDR3: CASSLAQGADTQYF
DNA: TGTGCCAGCAGCTTAGCACAGGGAGCAGATACGCAGTATTTT

size: .
J: TRBJ2-1
V: TRBV11-3
D: TRBD2
CDR3: CASSSRTSGGFGYNEQFF
DNA: TGTGCCAGCAGCTCCCGGACTAGCGGGGGGTTCGGATACAATGAGCAGTTCTTC

size: .
J: TRBJ1-2
V: TRBV11-2
D: .
CDR3: CASSLAGNYGYTF
DNA: TGTGCCAGCAGCTTAGCAGGGAACTATGGCTACACCTTC

size: .
J: TRBJ2-3
V: TRBV10-3
D: .
CDR3: CAVSGSATTDTQYF
DNA: TGTGCCGTCAGTGGATCAGCGACCACAGATACGCAGTATTTT

size: .
J: TRBJ2-7
V: TRBV5-1
D: .
CDR3: CASSSGAIYEQYF
DNA: TGCGCCAGCAGCTCAGGGGCCATTTACGAGCAGTACTTC

size: once
J: TRBJ2-2
V: TRBV11-3
D: TRBD2
CDR3: CASSSPGLAGNTGELFF
DNA: TGTGCCAGCAGCTCCCCGGGACTAGCGGGGAACACCGGGGAGCTGTTTTTT

size: few
J: TRBJ1-2
V: TRBV28
D: .
CDR3: CASSLRTNYGYTF
DNA: TGTGCCAGCAGTCTGAGAACTAACTATGGCTACACCTTC

size: .
J: TRBJ1-3
V: TRBV11-2
D: .
CDR3: CASSLSPGPRLNTIYF
DNA: TGTGCCAGCAGCCTTTCACCGGGTCCGAGGTTAAACACCATATATTTT

size: .
J: TRBJ2-3
V: TRBV5-1
D: .
CDR3: CASRALGESTDTQYF
DNA: TGCGCCAGCAGGGCCCTCGGGGAGAGCACAGATACGCAGTATTTT

size: .
J: TRBJ1-2
V: TRBV19
D: TRBD1
CDR3: CASSIPGGSNYGYTF
DNA: TGTGCCAGTAGTATTCCAGGGGGCTCTAACTATGGCTACACCTTC

size: .
J: TRBJ2-7
V: TRBV10-1
D: TRBD1
CDR3: CASSEPGQQYYEQYF
DNA: TGCGCCAGCAGTGAACCGGGACAGCAATACTACGAGCAGTACTTC

size: .
J: TRBJ1-2
V: TRBV10-3
D: .
CDR3: CAISPDLNYGYTF
DNA: TGTGCCATCAGTCCCGACTTGAACTATGGCTACACCTTC

size: few
J: TRBJ1-1
V: TRBV6-5
D: TRBD1
CDR3: CASRGQGSNTEAFF
DNA: TGTGCCAGCAGGGGACAGGGGTCGAACACTGAAGCTTTCTTT

size: many
J: TRBJ1-1
V: TRBV15
D: .
CDR3: CATSREGRGPGAFF
DNA: TGTGCCACCAGCAGAGAAGGCAGGGGCCCTGGAGCTTTCTTT

size: .
J: TRBJ1-2
V: TRBV7-9
D: .
CDR3: CASSLIGSGEGGYTF
DNA: TGTGCCAGCAGTCTCATCGGGTCGGGGGAGGGTGGCTACACCTTC

size: .
J: TRBJ1-6
V: TRBV2
D: .
CDR3: CASSHSKRVDSPLHF
DNA: TGTGCCAGCAGTCATTCCAAGCGGGTCGATTCACCCCTCCACTTT

size: .
J: TRBJ1-4
V: TRBV9
D: .
CDR3: CASSVAGFNEKLFF
DNA: TGTGCCAGCAGCGTAGCGGGGTTTAATGAAAAACTGTTTTTT

size: .
J: TRBJ1-1
V: TRBV12-5
D: .
CDR3: CASGSSSSGTEAFF
DNA: TGTGCTAGTGGTTCCTCCTCTTCCGGGACAGAAGCTTTCTTT

size: .
J: TRBJ2-1
V: TRBV5-4
D: TRBD1
CDR3: CASSLWTGDNEQFF
DNA: TGTGCCAGCAGCTTGTGGACAGGGGACAATGAGCAGTTCTTC